What follows are 24 T cell receptor beta chains derived from one specimen sequenced in a study of T cell responses to AZD1222 COVID-19 vaccine. Profiling relied on immunoSEQ multiplex PCR, and the TCRdb table lists in-frame clones only, not all of them. The table includes about 92,000 clones, just over 85% detected once. Sequences were derived from peripheral blood, sampled on day 0 of MenACWY control vaccination. These receptors were taken from an adult in good health.

This sequence joins TRBV27 and TRBJ2-1; 8 positions match TRBD2. The V segment lost 6 bases and the J segment 9 bases; nucleotides outside the gene matches: 16. This CDR3 comprises 16 residues. Germline CDR1 and CDR2: MNHEY and SMNVEV (reference sequence). The CDR3 reads CASRPQPGGGFGEQFF. CDR3 in DNA: TGTGCCAGCAGACCCCAACCCGGGGGGGGCTTTGGTGAGCAGTTCTTC.

The genes are TRBV28 and TRBJ2-7, with D uncertain. This CDR3 comprises 13 residues. With 2 bases removed from V and 2 bases from J, the gap between germline ends came to 7 bases. The germline CDR1 and CDR2 sequences are MDHEN and SYDVKM. The CDR3 loop is CASSLDSTYEQYF. In DNA form, the CDR3 reads TGTGCCAGCAGTTTAGATTCGACCTACGAGCAGTACTTC.

The CDR3 bases are TGTGCCAGCAGCCCCCGGACAGGGGGCCAGAATTCACCCCTCCACTTT. This encodes CASSPRTGGQNSPLHF. The chain links TRBV4-2 to TRBJ1-6; 11 bases map to TRBD1. The CDR3 has 16 residues. The V gene's germline CDR1 is LGHNA and CDR2 YNFKEQ. J was trimmed by 7 bases and V by 4 bases; bases with no gene match: 6.

The CDR3 DNA reads as TGTGCCAGCAGTTACGCCGTCGGAGAGACCCAGTACTTC. Amino acids: CASSYAVGETQYF. V and J are TRBV6-6 and TRBJ2-5; unclear D gene. The germline CDR1 and CDR2 sequences are MNHNY and SVGAGI (reference sequence). Trimming took 2 bases from V and 4 from J, leaving 8 bases between them. CDR3 length equals 13 residues.

This chain connects TRBV5-1 to TRBJ2-1; TRBD2 agrees at 13 bases. The trim removed 3 bases at V and 5 bases at J, leaving 8 bases unmatched. Looked up from germline, CDR1 is SGHRS and CDR2 is YFSETQ. This CDR3 region has 17 residues. The CDR3 loop reads CASSSPGLAGVNNEQFF. DNA for the CDR3: TGCGCCAGCAGCTCTCCCGGACTAGCGGGAGTCAACAATGAGCAGTTCTTC.

This chain uses TRBV5-5 with TRBJ2-1, with D possibly TRBD1 on 6 matching bases. This CDR3 region has 12 residues. CDR1 is SGHKS, CDR2 YYEKEE, per germline (reference sequence). With 4 bases removed from V and 6 bases from J, the gap between germline ends came to 8 bases. CDR3 bases: TGTGCCAGCAGCCTGACAGGCAATGAGCAGTTCTTC. The encoded protein is CASSLTGNEQFF.

The chain is built from TRBV3-1 (or the pseudogene TRBV3-2) and TRBJ1-3, with 7 bases fitting TRBD1. Germline V gives CDR1 LGHDT, CDR2 YNNKEL (reference sequence). J was trimmed by 3 bases and V by 3 bases; bases with no gene match: 11. There are 17 residues in the CDR3. CDR3 DNA sequence: TGTGCCAGCAGCCAGGGGGGAGACAGGGTTGGTGGAAACACCATATATTTT. It yields the protein CASSQGGDRVGGNTIYF.

The chain joins TRBV5-1 to TRBJ1-5, with D tentatively TRBD1 (5 bases). V shed 3 bases and J shed 1 base, with 11 bases lying between them. The CDR3 contains 15 residues. CDR1 and CDR2 (germline): SGHRS, YFSETQ. The CDR3 protein is CASSSGEGSNQPQHF. In DNA, the CDR3 is TGCGCCAGCAGCTCCGGGGAGGGGAGCAATCAGCCCCAGCATTTT.

This rearrangement joins TRBV20-1 to TRBJ2-7; TRBD2 agrees at 8 bases. Germline V gene sequence: CDR1 DFQATT, CDR2 SNEGSKA (reference sequence). This CDR3 region has 15 residues. The V gene end was trimmed by 3 bases and the J gene end by 7 bases; junction bases not matched to a gene: 14. The CDR3 sequence: CSASKGLEEGLEQYF. In nucleotides, the CDR3 is TGCAGTGCTAGTAAGGGACTAGAAGAGGGGCTAGAGCAGTACTTC.

The V gene is TRBV4-2, the J gene TRBJ2-1; a possible D gene is TRBD2 (6 bases). CDR3 size: 13 residues. V lost 0 bases and J lost 9, with 9 bases in between. Germline V gene lookup returns CDR1 LGHNA and CDR2 YNFKEQ. CDR3 residues: CASSQDPEGEQFF. The CDR3 DNA reads as TGTGCCAGCAGCCAAGACCCGGAGGGTGAGCAGTTCTTC.

This CDR3 reads CAWSVRRQGGQPQHF. Written as DNA, the CDR3 is TGTGCCTGGAGTGTACGGCGGCAGGGGGGGCAGCCCCAGCATTTT. V usage is TRBV30 and J usage is TRBJ1-5; 7 nucleotides agree with TRBD1. This CDR3 is built from 15 residues. Germline trimming cut 0 bases from V and 7 bases from J; bases unmatched to any gene: 9. CDR1 is GTSNPN, CDR2 SVGIG, per germline (reference sequence).

The DNA for the CDR3 is TGTGCCAGTAGCACCCCGCGGCACAATGAGCAGTTCTTC. Protein sequence: CASSTPRHNEQFF. The rearrangement links TRBV19 to TRBJ2-1; D is undetermined. The CDR3 has 13 residues. V was cut by 6 bases and J by 5 bases, with 11 bases left in between. Germline CDR1 reads LNHDA; CDR2 reads SQIVND (reference sequence).

This clone was seen once. The chain carries TRBV6-5 and TRBJ1-6, with D possibly being TRBD1 (5 bases). Germline-derived CDR1 and CDR2 are MNHEY and SVGAGI. Trimming removed 5 bases from V and 6 bases from J, with 14 bases in between. The CDR3 covers 15 residues. CDR3 loop: CASSQRQLLNSPLHF. The CDR3 bases are TGTGCCAGCAGTCAAAGACAGCTACTTAATTCACCCCTCCACTTT.

In this sample, this clone turned up once. This sequence joins TRBV7-8 and TRBJ2-1, with TRBD2 identical over 8 bases. Germline CDR1 SGHVS, CDR2 FQNEAQ. Trimming cost V 4 bases and J 8 bases; bases outside gene matches: 13. This CDR3 region has 16 residues. The chain's CDR3 is CASSSEINGGEHEQFF. The CDR3 nucleotides are TGTGCCAGCAGCTCCGAAATTAACGGGGGGGAACATGAGCAGTTCTTC.

This clone has more than one count but fewer than ten. The genes are TRBV6-4 and TRBJ1-1; the D is unclear. The CDR3 has 13 amino acids. CDR1 and CDR2 from the germline V gene are MRHNA and SNTAGT. Deletions cut 4 bases from V and 0 bases from J, with 6 bases between. The CDR3 loop reads CASSVMVNTEAFF. The CDR3 coding sequence is TGTGCCAGCAGTGTTATGGTGAACACTGAAGCTTTCTTT.

The CDR3 bases are TGTGCCAGCACCGATTCAGAAATCCAGCCCCAGCATTTT. Translated, it gives CASTDSEIQPQHF. This sequence joins TRBV12-3 or TRBV12-4 and TRBJ1-5; D ambiguous. The V end lost 7 bases, the J end lost 7 bases, and 14 bases lay between the germline ends. The CDR3 spans 13 residues.

CDR3 in amino acids: CASTFANTGELFF. CDR3 DNA sequence: TGTGCCAGCACCTTTGCGAACACCGGGGAGCTGTTTTTT. The genes are TRBV7-9 and TRBJ2-2; D unclear. CDR1 is SEHNR and CDR2 is FQNEAQ in the germline V gene (reference sequence). V was pared by 7 bases and J by 0 bases, with 6 bases between. The CDR3 has 13 residues.

The rearrangement joins TRBV6-5 to TRBJ1-6; D unresolved. This CDR3 comprises 14 residues. Germline CDR1 is MNHEY and CDR2 is SVGAGI. Trimming shortened V by 3 bases and J by 14 bases, and 17 bases separated the two germline ends. The CDR3 DNA sequence: TGTGCCAGCAGTTATGAGAACGGCGGAGGGACCCTCCACTTT. It codes for CASSYENGGGTLHF.

As for this clone: The same CDR3 also results from other DNA sequences found in this sample. V and J are TRBV5-1 and TRBJ2-7; D uncertain. CDR3 length: 14 amino acids. The V gene lost 0 bases and the J gene lost 0 bases, with 7 bases spanning the gap. The germline V gene has CDR1 SGHRS and CDR2 YFSETQ. CDR3 in amino acids: CASSLDSSSYEQYF. The CDR3 DNA reads TGCGCCAGCAGCTTGGACAGCAGCTCCTACGAGCAGTACTTC.

The rearrangement joins TRBV27 to TRBJ1-1, with 9 bases fitting TRBD1. V was pared by 6 bases and J by 1 base, with 0 bases of the junction left unmatched. In germline, CDR1 is MNHEY, CDR2 SMNVEV (reference sequence). The CDR3 extends over 13 amino acids. CDR3 nucleotide sequence: TGTGCCAGCAGGGACAGGGGGAACACTGAAGCTTTCTTT. Translated, it gives CASRDRGNTEAFF.

The chain links TRBV7-7 to TRBJ1-1, with 7 bases lining up with TRBD1. The CDR3 contains 13 residues. Germline V gives CDR1 SSHAT, CDR2 FNYEAQ (reference sequence). Unmatched junction bases numbered 4, after V lost 3 bases and J lost 6 bases. The CDR3, as DNA: TGTGCCAGCAGCTTGACAGGGAGGTCTGAAGCTTTCTTT. This sequence encodes CASSLTGRSEAFF.

In its sample, this clone was seen once. The rearrangement joins TRBV10-3 to TRBJ1-1; D is uncertain. The CDR3 spans 14 residues. The ends were cut back, 3 bases at V and 1 base at J, with 9 bases in the middle. Per germline, CDR1 ENHRY and CDR2 SYGVKD. The CDR3 DNA reads TGTGCCATCAGTGACCTCTCAGCGAACACTGAAGCTTTCTTT. It encodes CAISDLSANTEAFF.

This clone was counted once. This sequence joins TRBV6-1 and TRBJ2-3, with D perhaps matching TRBD1 (5 bases). Germline V lookup: CDR1 MNHNS, CDR2 SASEGT. This CDR3 is built from 14 residues. Deletions cut 1 base from V and 2 bases from J, with 7 bases between. The CDR3 loop is CASSEGQPTDTQYF. The CDR3 DNA follows: TGTGCCAGCAGTGAAGGACAGCCCACAGATACGCAGTATTTT.

V gene TRBV2 combines with J gene TRBJ1-4, with 7 nucleotides matching TRBD1. Germline V gene data show CDR1 as SNHLY and CDR2 as FYNNEI. The CDR3 loop spans 13 amino acids. The V gene end was trimmed by 4 bases and the J gene end by 7 bases; junction bases not matched to a gene: 3. The CDR3 DNA reads TGTGCCAGCAGTGGACAGGGTTTTGAAAAACTGTTTTTT. This sequence encodes CASSGQGFEKLFF.